The present entry profiles one T cell receptor (beta chain) with its context. Its matching antigen is unknown. Time point specified: pre-treatment sample, taken before nivolumab and TIL therapy. Pleural nodules or supraclavicular lymph nodes made up most of the excised metastases sampled. Sequencing used immunoSEQ v3. TCRdb's copy holds only in-frame clones and misses some; the assay was immunoSEQ multiplex PCR. The sample has about 50,000 clones; 60% to 85% are singletons. This record comes from a study of TIL therapy for anti-PD-1-resistant metastatic lung cancer. Germline assignment: CDR1 SGDLS and CDR2 YYNGEE. The CDR3 extends over 17 amino acids. The V segment lost 3 bases and the J segment 0 bases; nucleotides outside the gene matches: 7. Study observations and caveats: Compared with baseline intratumoral T cells, expanded TIL cultures were more clonal and less diverse (around 5.7% vs 31%).

The V call is TRBV9, the J call TRBJ2-5, with 11 bases fitting TRBD1. The sample here was tumor tissue, taken at baseline. The receptor was isolated from a person between 30 and 79 years old with non-small cell lung cancer. The CDR3 loop is CASSADRGRRYQETQYF. The DNA for the CDR3 is TGTGCCAGCAGCGCGGACAGGGGGCGTCGGTACCAAGAGACCCAGTACTTC. The full variable domain, its missing parts supplied by reference TRBV9 and TRBJ2-5, is DSGVTQTPKHLITATGQRVTLRCSPRSGDLSVYWYQQSLDQGLQFLIQYYNGEERAKGNILERFSAQQFPDLHSELNLSSLELGDSALYFCASSADRGRRYQETQYFGPGTRLLVL.